These 16 T cell receptor beta chains originate from one sample sequenced in a study of OX40 agonist ivuxolimab in advanced cancers. Only in-frame clones appear in the TCRdb table, and some are missing; sequencing was by immunoSEQ multiplex PCR. The table lists fewer than 75,000 clones, about nine tenths of them singletons. This specimen was CD4+ or CD8+ T cells sorted from blood, taken in a trial of the OX40 agonist ivuxolimab. The receptors were sampled from an adult with an advanced solid tumor such as melanoma, head and neck, liver or kidney cancer.

The chain joins TRBV5-8 to TRBJ1-2; no clear D gene. Trimming took off 6 bases at V and 0 bases at J, with 9 bases between the two ends. The CDR3 consists of 13 residues. The germline V gene has CDR1 SGHTS and CDR2 YDEGEE. Here the CDR3 DNA reads TGTGCCAGCACCCCTGGCCCTAACTATGGCTACACCTTC. The encoded protein is CASTPGPNYGYTF.

The chain has TRBV19 and TRBJ1-1, with 9 bases matching TRBD1. The V and J ends lost 4 bases and 5 bases, in that order; junction bases with no gene match: 8. Germline CDR1 and CDR2: LNHDA and SQIVND (reference sequence). The length of the CDR3 is 15 residues. The CDR3 here is CASSTHRGQRTEAFF. The CDR3 DNA reads TGTGCCAGTAGTACTCACAGGGGGCAACGAACTGAAGCTTTCTTT.

This sequence joins TRBV7-8 and TRBJ2-7, with D unresolved. Per the germline V gene, CDR1 is SGHVS and CDR2 is FQNEAQ. V was shortened by 1 base and J by 0 bases, with 7 bases between the two germline ends. The CDR3 spans 14 residues. The CDR3 nucleotides are TGTGCCAGCAGCTTAGGCAGGAGCTCCTACGAGCAGTACTTC. As protein: CASSLGRSSYEQYF. The entire variable domain, with the rest obtained from reference TRBV7-8 and TRBJ2-7, is as follows: GAGVSQSPRYKVAKRGQDVALRCDPISGHVSLFWYQQALGQGPEFLTYFQNEAQLDKSGLPSDRFFAERPEGSVSTLKIQRTQQEDSAVYLCASSLGRSSYEQYFGPGTRLTVT.

The V gene is TRBV9, the J gene TRBJ2-2; no definite D call. The V gene lost 0 bases and the J gene lost 7 bases, with 7 bases spanning the gap. There are 13 residues in the CDR3. CDR1 is SGDLS, CDR2 YYNGEE, per germline. This CDR3 reads CASSVESGGELFF. The CDR3 DNA follows: TGTGCCAGCAGCGTAGAATCAGGCGGGGAGCTGTTTTTT.

V is TRBV27 and J is TRBJ1-6; D gene uncertain. This CDR3 is built from 13 residues. V was clipped by 3 bases and J by 10 bases, with 10 bases between them. In germline, CDR1 is MNHEY, CDR2 SMNVEV (reference sequence). CDR3 residues: CASSFDSGSPLHF. For the CDR3, the DNA is TGTGCCAGCAGTTTCGATAGTGGCTCACCCCTCCACTTT.

About this clone itself: Other DNA variants within this sample encode the same CDR3. V is TRBV18 and J is TRBJ2-2; 8 nucleotides align to TRBD1. This CDR3 has 14 residues. The junction had 4 bases not matched to a gene; V was cut back by 3 bases and J by 7 bases. The germline V gene has CDR1 KGHSH and CDR2 LQKENI. The CDR3: CASSPGQGYGELFF. The DNA for the CDR3 is TGTGCCAGCTCACCCGGACAGGGCTACGGGGAGCTGTTTTTT.

The rearrangement links TRBV19 to TRBJ1-4; tentative D call: TRBD1 (6 bases). CDR3 length: 14 residues. The V end lost 3 bases, the J end lost 8 bases, and 13 bases lay between the germline ends. The germline gives CDR1 LNHDA, CDR2 SQIVND (reference sequence). The CDR3 reads CASSIVRGDEKLFF. The CDR3 DNA reads TGTGCCAGTAGTATCGTCAGGGGAGACGAAAAACTGTTTTTT.

J is TRBJ1-5 and V is TRBV28; maybe TRBD1 (5 bases). This CDR3 is built from 16 residues. Trimming stripped 4 bases from V and 1 base from J, with 14 bases between. Germline lookup yields CDR1 MDHEN and CDR2 SYDVKM. Here the CDR3 reads CASSWSPGRSNQPQHF. The DNA for the CDR3 is TGTGCCAGCAGTTGGAGCCCGGGGCGAAGCAATCAGCCCCAGCATTTT.

This clone was seen only once. The rearrangement uses TRBV19 and TRBJ2-3; D uncertain. Germline CDR1 is LNHDA and CDR2 is SQIVND (reference sequence). The ends were cut back, 3 bases at V and 2 bases at J, with 9 bases in the middle. The length of the CDR3 is 14 residues. CDR3 coding DNA: TGTGCCAGTAGTATCTACCAGTTCACAGATACGCAGTATTTT. Its translation is CASSIYQFTDTQYF. The full variable domain, rest sourced from reference TRBV19 and TRBJ2-3, is DGGITQSPKYLFRKEGQNVTLSCEQNLNHDAMYWYRQDPGQGLRLIYYSQIVNDFQKGDIAEGYSVSREKKESFPLTVTSAQKNPTAFYLCASSIYQFTDTQYFGPGTRLTVL.

The V gene is TRBV5-1, the J gene TRBJ2-1, with D hard to call. This CDR3 comprises 16 residues. CDR1 and CDR2 from the germline V gene are SGHRS and YFSETQ. Trimming cost V 2 bases and J 0 bases, with 12 bases left between them. This CDR3 is CASSLFSESSYNEQFF. The CDR3 region has the DNA TGCGCCAGCAGCTTATTCTCGGAGAGCTCCTACAATGAGCAGTTCTTC. Full variable domain (rest looked up from reference TRBV5-1 and TRBJ2-1): KAGVTQTPRYLIKTRGQQVTLSCSPISGHRSVSWYQQTPGQGLQFLFEYFSETQRNKGNFPGRFSGRQFSNSRSEMNVSTLELGDSALYLCASSLFSESSYNEQFFGPGTRLTVL.

This sequence joins TRBV5-1 and TRBJ2-1; the D gene is possibly TRBD2 (6 bases). Germline loops: CDR1 SGHRS, CDR2 YFSETQ. The CDR3 is 18 residues long. The ends were cut back, 4 bases at V and 2 bases at J, with 22 bases in the middle. The DNA for the CDR3 is TGCGCCAGCAGCGTGAGACTGGGGGGAGCGGGCCCCTACAATGAGCAGTTCTTC. This codes for CASSVRLGGAGPYNEQFF. The full variable domain, its missing parts supplied by reference TRBV5-1 and TRBJ2-1, is KAGVTQTPRYLIKTRGQQVTLSCSPISGHRSVSWYQQTPGQGLQFLFEYFSETQRNKGNFPGRFSGRQFSNSRSEMNVSTLELGDSALYLCASSVRLGGAGPYNEQFFGPGTRLTVL.

The chain recombines TRBV7-2 with TRBJ2-7, with no clear D. This CDR3 is built from 13 residues. The germline V and J ends were trimmed by 1 base and 6 bases, with 10 bases remaining between them. The germline CDR1 and CDR2 sequences are SGHTA and FQGNSA. Here the CDR3 reads CASSLGAAGEQYF. CDR3 DNA sequence: TGTGCCAGCAGCTTAGGCGCGGCAGGCGAGCAGTACTTC. The full variable domain, rest sourced from reference TRBV7-2 and TRBJ2-7, is GAGVSQSPSNKVTEKGKDVELRCDPISGHTALYWYRQSLGQGLEFLIYFQGNSAPDKSGLPSDRFSAERTGGSVSTLTIQRTQQEDSAVYLCASSLGAAGEQYFGPGTRLTVT.

The J gene is TRBJ2-7, the V gene TRBV7-9; D is tentatively TRBD1 or TRBD2 (5 bases each). Between the trimmed V and J ends, which lost 1 base and 5 bases, there was a span of 18 bases. This CDR3 is 16 amino acids long. In germline, CDR1 is SEHNR, CDR2 FQNEAQ (reference sequence). CDR3 DNA: TGTGCCAGCAGCTTAGGTACGGGGCACACGCGGGACGAGCAGTACTTC. This encodes CASSLGTGHTRDEQYF.

Here the CDR3 DNA reads TGCGCCAGCAGCGAGACTAGCGGGAGTTCTGGGGCCAACGTCCTGACTTTC. Translated: CASSETSGSSGANVLTF. The chain combines TRBV5-1 with TRBJ2-6; 12 positions match TRBD2. The CDR3 is made up of 17 amino acids. CDR1 SGHRS and CDR2 YFSETQ come from the germline V gene. Losses at the gene ends were 4 bases for V and 1 base for J; bases not matched to a gene: 3.

The V and J genes are TRBV6-5 and TRBJ2-2; tentatively, D is TRBD1 or TRBD2 (5 bases each). The ends were cut back, 0 bases at V and 5 bases at J, with 10 bases in the middle. Germline loops: CDR1 MNHEY, CDR2 SVGAGI. The CDR3 loop spans 15 amino acids. The CDR3 coding sequence is TGTGCCAGCAGTTACTCCCTTTGGGGGACCGGGGAGCTGTTTTTT. It codes for CASSYSLWGTGELFF.

The V gene is TRBV5-1, the J gene TRBJ2-5; D remains ambiguous. The J call may be in error: the DNA end matches TRBJ2-7 better. CDR1 and CDR2 from the germline V gene are SGHRS and YFSETQ. The CDR3 has 16 amino acids. The CDR3 DNA sequence: TGCGCCAGCAGCTTGGATTTTCGGGCAGTCGCCTACGAGCAGTACTTC. Protein product: CASSLDFRAVAYEQYF.